This T cell receptor (beta chain) was sequenced during a study of T cell responses to AZD1222 COVID-19 vaccine. Study details: Second doses were pooled across both intervals (about 4 or about 12 weeks).

In the case of this clone: What it binds is unknown.

Here immunoSEQ multiplex PCR was the method, and the copy in TCRdb shows in-frame clones only, minus some. The data contain roughly 140,000 clones, roughly 89% of them singletons. Study conclusions and caveats: Females outnumbered males among donors, who were mostly white British; clonal diversity was possibly underestimated. AZD1222 recipients seropositive at baseline numbered only 6 or 7. Reports say nearly half of spike-specific TCRs go after unmutated variant regions.

Here the sequenced sample was peripheral blood, taken on day 0 of AZD1222 vaccination. The TCR comes from an adult in good health.

The CDR3, as DNA: TGCAGTGCTAAGAAATGGGAGACCCAGTACTTC. It translates to CSAKKWETQYF. This sequence joins TRBV20-1 and TRBJ2-5; D gene ambiguous. The CDR3 covers 11 residues. V shed 4 bases and J shed 5 bases, with 8 bases lying between them. CDR1 and CDR2 (germline): DFQATT, SNEGSKA (reference sequence).